A single sample gave rise to the 19 T cell receptor beta chains below, sequenced in a study of blood T cells in healthy people across ages. Using a J-beta primer mix together with a sample-barcoded 5' primer, a second PCR was run for about 7 to 12 cycles. MiXCR, applied by TCRdb to the 5' RACE reads, yields one record per CDR3 protein. This table has roughly 1 million distinct CDR3 sequences, under 30% appearing once. The same specimen was also included in a second study, on T cells of mothers and their children.

Sequenced sample: blood. The receptors were gathered from a girl under 10 years old in good health.

This clonotype occurred a few times. This chain joins TRBV6-6 and TRBJ1-5; D perhaps matches TRBD1 (5 bases). The CDR3 extends over 13 amino acids. Germline V gene sequence: CDR1 MNHNY, CDR2 SVGAGI (reference sequence). V shed 5 bases and J shed 6 bases, with 11 bases lying between them. The CDR3 nucleotides read TGTGCCAGCAGTCCTTACGGGGGTCAGCCCCAGCATTTT. Translation: CASSPYGGQPQHF.

This clonotype was detected only a few times. V and J are TRBV7-9 and TRBJ1-2; D unresolved. This CDR3 is 14 amino acids long. Per the germline V gene, CDR1 is SEHNR and CDR2 is FQNEAQ (reference sequence). The V gene lost 5 bases and the J gene lost 7 bases, with 17 bases spanning the gap. The CDR3 DNA reads TGTGCCAGCAGCGCCCAACTGGACTCTTTTGGCTACACCTTC. This codes for CASSAQLDSFGYTF.

This chain links TRBV11-2 with TRBJ2-3, with D unresolved. V was trimmed by 3 bases and J by 4 bases, leaving 11 bases between them. The CDR3 consists of 14 residues. The germline V gene has CDR1 SGHAT and CDR2 FQNNGV. The CDR3 DNA reads TGTGCCAGCAGCTTTGGGGTCCCGCCAGATACGCAGTATTTT. Translating it yields CASSFGVPPDTQYF. The full variable domain, in which reference TRBV11-2 and TRBJ2-3 provide the parts outside the CDR3, is EAGVAQSPRYKIIEKRQSVAFWCNPISGHATLYWYQQILGQGPKLLIQFQNNGVVDDSQLPKDRFSAERLKGVDSTLKIQPAKLEDSAVYLCASSFGVPPDTQYFGPGTRLTVL.

This clonotype was counted once. The chain uses TRBV3-1 and TRBJ2-1; 9 nucleotides agree with TRBD2. The CDR3 runs to 16 residues. In germline, CDR1 is LGHDT, CDR2 YNNKEL (reference sequence). V dropped 0 bases and J dropped 8; count of bases not matched to a gene: 8. The CDR3 here is CASSQDYSGGNDEQFF. The CDR3 coding sequence is TGTGCCAGCAGCCAAGATTATAGCGGGGGTAACGATGAGCAGTTCTTC.

The table lists this clonotype with a count of one. The chain couples TRBV5-1 to TRBJ2-2; the match to TRBD1 covers 8 bases. J was trimmed by 5 bases and V by 3 bases; bases with no gene match: 9. This CDR3 comprises 16 residues. Germline-derived CDR1 and CDR2 are SGHRS and YFSETQ. CDR3 protein: CASSSPTGGKTGELFF. The CDR3 coding sequence is TGCGCCAGCAGCTCACCAACAGGGGGAAAGACCGGGGAGCTGTTTTTT. The complete variable domain, with remaining parts taken from reference TRBV5-1 and TRBJ2-2, reads KAGVTQTPRYLIKTRGQQVTLSCSPISGHRSVSWYQQTPGQGLQFLFEYFSETQRNKGNFPGRFSGRQFSNSRSEMNVSTLELGDSALYLCASSSPTGGKTGELFFGEGSRLTVL.

The chain uses TRBV4-1 and TRBJ2-1; 7 nucleotides match TRBD2. The end of the DNA is better explained by TRBJ2-5, so the J call may be wrong. CDR1 and CDR2 from the germline V gene are MGHRA and YSYEKL. CDR3 length: 19 amino acids. This CDR3 reads CASSQQVSRTGGRRETQYF. The CDR3, as DNA: TGCGCCAGCAGCCAACAGGTTTCGCGGACTGGCGGGAGAAGAGAGACCCAGTACTTC.

This chain connects TRBV4-3 to TRBJ2-3; the D is unclear. Per the germline V gene, CDR1 is LGHNA and CDR2 is YSLEER. The CDR3 extends over 15 amino acids. Trimming cost V 0 bases and J 4 bases, with 11 bases left between them. The CDR3 DNA follows: TGCGCCAGCAGCCAAGAGATTAGCCCCCCAGATACGCAGTATTTT. Encoded protein: CASSQEISPPDTQYF.

The chain joins TRBV9 to TRBJ2-3, with a weak D call TRBD2 (5 bases). The CDR3 runs to 16 residues. V was trimmed by 3 bases and J by 1 base, leaving 15 bases between them. CDR1 SGDLS and CDR2 YYNGEE come from the germline V gene. CDR3 DNA sequence: TGTGCCAGCAGCGCATCCCATCAGCGGCGCACAGATACGCAGTATTTT. Its protein product is CASSASHQRRTDTQYF.

This clonotype was seen a handful of times. This sequence joins TRBV7-9 and TRBJ2-5, with D possibly being TRBD1 (6 bases). V was trimmed by 5 bases and J by 3 bases, leaving 10 bases between them. CDR1 and CDR2 (germline): SEHNR, FQNEAQ (reference sequence). The CDR3 is 13 amino acids. CDR3: CASSDKGEETQYF. The DNA for the CDR3 is TGTGCCAGCAGCGATAAGGGGGAAGAGACCCAGTACTTC.

This clonotype has only a few counts. The rearrangement links TRBV28 to TRBJ1-4, with D unresolved. Germline CDR1 is MDHEN and CDR2 is SYDVKM. CDR3 length: 16 residues. The ends were cut back, 1 base at V and 0 bases at J, with 9 bases in the middle. CDR3 bases: TGTGCCAGCAGTTTATCCGGAGATACAACTAATGAAAAACTGTTTTTT. Protein: CASSLSGDTTNEKLFF.

The chain is built from TRBV7-9 and TRBJ2-3; D unresolved. Germline values: CDR1 SEHNR, CDR2 FQNEAQ (reference sequence). V lost 1 base and J 10 bases, leaving 12 bases between the germline ends. The CDR3 is 13 amino acids. The CDR3 sequence is CASSLEVYMAQYF. CDR3 coding DNA: TGTGCCAGCAGCTTAGAAGTTTACATGGCGCAGTATTTT.

In this sample, this clonotype turned up a few times. This chain links TRBV5-1 with TRBJ2-1, with 10 bases matching TRBD1. This CDR3 has 16 amino acids. V was pared by 0 bases and J by 8 bases, with 8 bases of the junction left unmatched. Germline V gives CDR1 SGHRS, CDR2 YFSETQ. CDR3 sequence: CASSLAGTGVNDEQFF. CDR3 coding DNA: TGCGCCAGCAGCTTGGCCGGGACAGGGGTAAACGATGAGCAGTTCTTC.

This clonotype turned up a few times. One end of the junction varies from germline; a read error may be responsible. The chain carries TRBV7-2 and TRBJ2-1; TRBD2 might be the D (5 bases). The germline gives CDR1 SGHTA, CDR2 FQGNSA. The CDR3 is 15 residues long. The CDR3: CASSLYRASRNEQFF. The CDR3 nucleotides read TGTGCCAGTAGCTTATATCGGGCTAGCCGCAATGAGCAGTTCTTC.

V is TRBV29-1 and J is TRBJ1-1; D is ambiguous. Trimming shortened V by 4 bases and J by 4 bases, and 10 bases separated the two germline ends. The CDR3 consists of 12 residues. The germline V gene has CDR1 SQVTM and CDR2 ANQGSEA. CDR3: CSVVTFTTEAFF. CDR3 DNA: TGCAGCGTTGTCACCTTCACCACTGAAGCTTTCTTT.

This clonotype turned up a few times. V usage is TRBV28 and J usage is TRBJ2-7; tentatively, D is TRBD2 (5 bases). The germline V gene has CDR1 MDHEN and CDR2 SYDVKM. V lost 5 bases and J 3 bases, leaving 14 bases between the germline ends. The length of the CDR3 is 14 residues. CDR3: CASSPQPGDYEQYF. Written as DNA, the CDR3 is TGTGCCAGCAGTCCCCAACCCGGGGACTACGAGCAGTACTTC.

The chain is built from TRBV13 and TRBJ2-1, with D hard to call. The CDR3 spans 15 residues. Germline CDR1 PRHDT, CDR2 FYEKMQ (reference sequence). V shed 4 bases and J shed 1 base, with 11 bases lying between them. Here the CDR3 DNA reads TGTGCCAGCAGCTCCCGAAGCATATCCTACAATGAGCAGTTCTTC. It is translated as CASSSRSISYNEQFF.

At least ten counts were recorded for this clonotype. The chain uses TRBV9 and TRBJ2-7; D is possibly TRBD1 (6 bases). The V end was cut by 4 bases, the J end by 5 bases, with 7 bases between. Germline values: CDR1 SGDLS, CDR2 YYNGEE. CDR3 length equals 11 residues. CDR3 sequence: CASSPGDEQYF. The CDR3 DNA reads as TGTGCCAGCAGCCCAGGGGACGAGCAGTACTTC. The whole variable domain, filled in from reference TRBV9 and TRBJ2-7, reads DSGVTQTPKHLITATGQRVTLRCSPRSGDLSVYWYQQSLDQGLQFLIQYYNGEERAKGNILERFSAQQFPDLHSELNLSSLELGDSALYFCASSPGDEQYFGPGTRLTVT.

CDR3 protein: CASSSYKPRGHVQETQYF. The DNA for the CDR3 is TGTGCCAGCAGCTCATATAAGCCACGGGGGCACGTCCAAGAGACCCAGTACTTC. This chain connects TRBV14 to TRBJ2-5; D tentatively reads TRBD1 or TRBD2 (6 bases each). The CDR3 is 18 residues long. Germline V CDR1 and CDR2: SGHDN, FVKESK. The V end lost 5 bases, the J end lost 1 base, and 23 bases lay between the germline ends. The full variable domain, completed using reference TRBV14 and TRBJ2-5, is EAGVTQFPSHSVIEKGQTVTLRCDPISGHDNLYWYRRVMGKEIKFLLHFVKESKQDESGMPNNRFLAERTGGTYSTLKVQPAELEDSGVYFCASSSYKPRGHVQETQYFGPGTRLLVL.

This clonotype was recorded a few times. The chain carries TRBV7-9 and TRBJ2-7; D could derive from TRBD1 or TRBD2 (5 bases each). This CDR3 is 14 amino acids long. CDR1 SEHNR and CDR2 FQNEAQ come from the germline V gene (reference sequence). Trimming pared 5 bases from V and 6 bases from J, leaving 17 bases between. Here the CDR3 DNA reads TGTGCCAGCAGCCCCCGGGACCGCTCCCGCGAGCAGTACTTC. It is translated as CASSPRDRSREQYF.